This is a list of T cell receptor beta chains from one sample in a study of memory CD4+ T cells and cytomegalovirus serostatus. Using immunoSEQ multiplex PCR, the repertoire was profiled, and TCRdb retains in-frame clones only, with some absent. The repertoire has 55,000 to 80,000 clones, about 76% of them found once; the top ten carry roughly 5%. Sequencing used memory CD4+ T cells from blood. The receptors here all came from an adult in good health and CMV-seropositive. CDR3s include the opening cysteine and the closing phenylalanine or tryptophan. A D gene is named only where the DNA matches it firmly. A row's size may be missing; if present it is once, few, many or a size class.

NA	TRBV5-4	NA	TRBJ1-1	CASSFAGELNTEAFF	TGTGCCAGCAGCTTTGCAGGTGAACTGAACACTGAAGCTTTCTTT
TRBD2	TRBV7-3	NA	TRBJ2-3	CASSRTSATDTQYF	TGTGCCAGCAGCCGGACTAGCGCCACAGATACGCAGTATTTT
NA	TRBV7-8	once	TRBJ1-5	CASSLGRAGQPQHF	TGTGCCAGCAGCTTGGGCAGGGCGGGTCAGCCCCAGCATTTT
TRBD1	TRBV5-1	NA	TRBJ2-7	CASSSRDRGGYEQYF	TGCGCCAGCAGCTCCAGAGACAGGGGAGGCTACGAGCAGTACTTC
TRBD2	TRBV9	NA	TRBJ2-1	CASSVSAGGLNEQFF	TGTGCCAGCAGCGTATCGGCGGGAGGGCTCAATGAGCAGTTCTTC
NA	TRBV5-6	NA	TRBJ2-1	CASSFDRNSEQFF	TGTGCCAGCAGCTTTGACAGGAATTCGGAGCAGTTCTTC
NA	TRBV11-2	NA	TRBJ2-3	CASSLAGTDTQYF	TGTGCCAGCAGCTTAGCCGGCACAGATACGCAGTATTTT
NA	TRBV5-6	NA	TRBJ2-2	CASSLFLLWGARSTGELFF	TGTGCCAGCAGCTTATTCCTCCTTTGGGGGGCGCGGAGTACCGGGGAGCTGTTTTTT
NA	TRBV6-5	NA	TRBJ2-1	CASSYSGWVSGEQFF	TGTGCCAGCAGTTACTCTGGTTGGGTTTCGGGTGAGCAGTTCTTC
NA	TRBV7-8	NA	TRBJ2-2	CASSGTGTGELFF	TGTGCCAGCTCGGGGACGGGCACCGGGGAGCTGTTTTTT
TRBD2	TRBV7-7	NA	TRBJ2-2	CASSSRLAGRSTGELFF	TGTGCTAGCAGCTCGCGACTAGCGGGACGAAGCACCGGGGAGCTGTTTTTT
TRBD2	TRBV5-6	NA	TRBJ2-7	CASSLIAGGISYEQYF	TGTGCCAGCAGCTTGATAGCGGGAGGAATCTCCTACGAGCAGTACTTC
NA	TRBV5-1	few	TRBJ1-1	CASSSGLKQGAFEAFF	TGCGCCAGCAGCTCGGGATTGAAACAGGGTGCATTCGAAGCTTTCTTT
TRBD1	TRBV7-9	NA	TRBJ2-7	CASTLGFGTGSSYEQYF	TGTGCCAGCACCCTGGGGTTCGGGACAGGGAGCTCCTACGAGCAGTACTTC
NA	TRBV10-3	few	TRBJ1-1	CAISEGASTTEAFF	TGTGCCATCAGTGAGGGAGCTTCGACTACTGAAGCTTTCTTT
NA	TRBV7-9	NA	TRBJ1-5	CASSLGVATALNQPQHF	TGTGCCAGCAGCTTAGGAGTGGCGACAGCCCTCAATCAGCCCCAGCATTTT
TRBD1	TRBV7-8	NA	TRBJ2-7	CASSLSGQGYEQYF	TGTGCCAGCAGCTTATCCGGACAGGGGTACGAGCAGTACTTC
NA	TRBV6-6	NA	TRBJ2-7	CASSYSTYEQYF	TGTGCCAGCAGTTACTCGACCTACGAGCAGTACTTC
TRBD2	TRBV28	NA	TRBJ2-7	CASSSPRTTSVLYEQYF	TGTGCCAGCAGCTCGCCACGAACGACTAGCGTGTTATACGAGCAGTACTTC
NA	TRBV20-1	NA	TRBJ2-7	CSAGSYEQYF	TGCAGTGCTGGTAGTTACGAGCAGTACTTC
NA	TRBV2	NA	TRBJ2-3	CASSERVKASADTQYF	TGTGCCAGCAGTGAACGGGTAAAGGCATCCGCAGATACGCAGTATTTT
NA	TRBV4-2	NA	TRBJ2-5	CASSQGSGRGETQYF	TGTGCCAGCAGCCAAGGAAGTGGCAGGGGAGAGACCCAGTACTTC
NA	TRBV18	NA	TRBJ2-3	CASSPRGALDTQYF	TGTGCCAGCTCACCACGAGGGGCGCTCGATACGCAGTATTTT
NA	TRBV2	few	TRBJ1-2	CASRVTGRNGITYGYTF	TGTGCCAGCAGGGTCACAGGGAGAAATGGGATTACCTATGGCTACACCTTC
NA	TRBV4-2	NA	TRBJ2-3	CASSQDASEGTDTQYF	TGTGCCAGCAGCCAAGATGCTAGCGAGGGCACAGATACGCAGTATTTT
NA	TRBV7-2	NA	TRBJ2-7	CASSLAGVNEQYF	TGTGCCAGCAGCTTAGCTGGGGTGAACGAGCAGTACTTC
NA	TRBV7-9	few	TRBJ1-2	CASSLSGLSYGYTF	TGTGCCAGCAGCTTGTCGGGGTTATCCTATGGCTACACCTTC
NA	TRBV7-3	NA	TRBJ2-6	CASSLNPGSAGANVLTF	TGTGCCAGCAGCTTAAACCCCGGGTCTGCTGGGGCCAACGTCCTGACTTTC
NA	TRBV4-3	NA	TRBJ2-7	CASSQVPSPQGVQYF	TGCGCCAGCAGCCAAGTACCTAGCCCCCAGGGAGTGCAGTACTTC
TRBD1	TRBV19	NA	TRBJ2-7	CASSISIQTGAAGEQYF	TGTGCCAGTAGTATCTCCATCCAAACAGGGGCCGCCGGGGAGCAGTACTTC
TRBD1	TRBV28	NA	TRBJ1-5	CASRPTGDNQPQHF	TGTGCCAGCAGACCGACAGGGGACAATCAGCCCCAGCATTTT
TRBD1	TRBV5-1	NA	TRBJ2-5	CASSLVGTGGWETQYF	TGCGCCAGCAGCTTGGTTGGGACAGGGGGCTGGGAGACCCAGTACTTC
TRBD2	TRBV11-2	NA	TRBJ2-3	CASSLGLAGDTQYF	TGTGCCAGCAGCTTAGGACTAGCGGGAGATACGCAGTATTTT